Below, 3 T cell receptor beta chains from the same sample are listed, as sequenced in a study of blood T cell repertoires in COVID-19. TCRdb's table, derived via immunoSEQ multiplex PCR, lists solely in-frame clones and lacks some. The sample holds nearly 80,000 clones, around 80% seen once. Sequencing was performed on peripheral blood. Receptors were obtained from a woman in her sixties or seventies with acute or convalescent COVID-19.

The chain uses TRBV4-1 and TRBJ2-1, with 8 bases aligning to TRBD2. Per the germline V gene, CDR1 is MGHRA and CDR2 is YSYEKL. V lost 1 base and J lost 2; bases outside the gene matches: 7. The CDR3 totals 17 residues. CDR3 in DNA: TGCGCCAGCAGCCAAGGACTAGCGCTCACCCCCTACAATGAGCAGTTCTTC. Its translation: CASSQGLALTPYNEQFF.

This chain uses TRBV6-5 with TRBJ1-3; no definite D call. Germline CDR1 is MNHEY and CDR2 is SVGAGI. This CDR3 region has 15 residues. Trimming pared 0 bases from V and 2 bases from J, leaving 8 bases between. For the CDR3, the DNA is TGTGCCAGCAGTTACTCACTTGAGGCTGGAAACACCATATATTTT. This translates into CASSYSLEAGNTIYF.

The gene calls are TRBV27 and TRBJ1-4, with a weak D call TRBD1 (6 bases). Trimming removed 5 bases at V and 0 bases at J, with 37 bases between. The CDR3 length is 24 residues. CDR1 is MNHEY and CDR2 is SMNVEV in the germline V gene (reference sequence). The CDR3 protein is CASSTRRFVREDSSGPSTNEKLFF. CDR3 in DNA: TGTGCCAGCAGTACGAGGAGATTTGTTCGGGAGGACAGCTCGGGCCCTTCAACTAATGAAAAACTGTTTTTT.